This TCR beta chain comes out of a study of identical twins. TCRdb called the 5' RACE reads again in MiXCR, with one record for every CDR3 protein. The table includes approximately 630,000 distinct CDR3 sequences, about 7.6% detected once. Germline V CDR1 and CDR2: KGHDR, SFDVKD. V was trimmed by 9 bases and J by 2 bases, leaving 12 bases between them. The CDR3 spans 13 residues. This clonotype has ten or more counts. In addition, the sample was reused for a study of yellow fever vaccine responses in identical twins.

This TCR was recovered from a woman aged 18-30 years in good health. The sample was PBMCs. This chain joins TRBV24-1 and TRBJ2-5, with TRBD2 as a possible D gene (6 bases). Here the CDR3 reads CATPRENQETQYF. CDR3 nucleotide sequence: TGTGCCACCCCCCGGGAGAATCAAGAGACCCAGTACTTC.